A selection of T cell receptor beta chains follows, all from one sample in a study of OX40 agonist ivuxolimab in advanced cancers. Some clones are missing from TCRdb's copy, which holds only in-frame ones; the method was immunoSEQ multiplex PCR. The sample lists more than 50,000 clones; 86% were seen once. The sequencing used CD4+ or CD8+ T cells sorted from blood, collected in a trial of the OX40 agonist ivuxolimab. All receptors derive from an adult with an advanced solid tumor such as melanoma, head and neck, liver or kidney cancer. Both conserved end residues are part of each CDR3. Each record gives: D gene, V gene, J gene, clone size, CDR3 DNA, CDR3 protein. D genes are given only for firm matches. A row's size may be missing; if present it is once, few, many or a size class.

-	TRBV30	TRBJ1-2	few	TGTGCCTGGAGGAATAAGGGCAGCACTAACTATGGCTACACCTTC	CAWRNKGSTNYGYTF
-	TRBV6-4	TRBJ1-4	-	TGTGCCAGCAGTGAGGATCGAGCTAGCGGAAAACTGTTTTTT	CASSEDRASGKLFF
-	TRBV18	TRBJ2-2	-	TGTGCCAGCTCAGTCGGAGGCCCCGATACCGGGGAGCTGTTTTTT	CASSVGGPDTGELFF
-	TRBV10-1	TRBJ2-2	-	TGCGCCAGCAGGGAGGAACGGGCCCGTGGGGAGCTGTTTTTT	CASREERARGELFF
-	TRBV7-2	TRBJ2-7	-	TGTGCCAGCAGCTTAGATGGTGGGCGCGAGCAGTACTTC	CASSLDGGREQYF
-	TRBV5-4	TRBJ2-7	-	TGTGCCAGCAGCCCGTACGGGGCCGCCTACGAGCAGTACTTC	CASSPYGAAYEQYF
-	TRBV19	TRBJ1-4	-	TGTGCCAGTAGTCTCGAGACAGGAATTAATGAAAAACTGTTTTTT	CASSLETGINEKLFF
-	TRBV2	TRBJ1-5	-	TGTGCCAGCAGTGAAAGGGCCGCCCCCCTTCGGCCCCAGCATTTT	CASSERAAPLRPQHF
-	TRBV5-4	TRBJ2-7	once	TGTGCCAGCAGCTCTGGAGGGGACGAGCAGTACTTC	CASSSGGDEQYF
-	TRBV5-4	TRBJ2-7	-	TGTGCCAGCAGCTTGGGGACAGAGACTACCTCGCCCTTC	CASSLGTETTSPF
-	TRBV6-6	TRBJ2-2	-	TGTGCCAGCAGGACATCGAACACCGGGGAGCTGTTTTTT	CASRTSNTGELFF
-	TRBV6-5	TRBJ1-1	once	TGTGCCAGGGACTCCATCAGCCCTATTGAAGCTTTCTTT	CARDSISPIEAFF
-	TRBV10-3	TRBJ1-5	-	TGTGCCATCAGTCGGGACACCAATCAGCCCCAGCATTTT	CAISRDTNQPQHF
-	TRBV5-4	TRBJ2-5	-	TGTGCCAGCAGCGCACACACCGGGACTGAAGAGACCCAGTACTTC	CASSAHTGTEETQYF
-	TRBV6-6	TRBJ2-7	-	TGTGCCAGCAGTTCCAATTCCTACGAGCAGTACTTC	CASSSNSYEQYF
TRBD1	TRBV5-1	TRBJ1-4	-	TGCGCCAGCAGCTTCCACGGACAGGGTGGGGAAAAACTGTTTTTT	CASSFHGQGGEKLFF
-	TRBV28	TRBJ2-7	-	TGTGCCAGCAGTTTGTCTGAAAACTACGAGCAGTACTTC	CASSLSENYEQYF
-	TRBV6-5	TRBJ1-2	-	TGTGCCAGCAGTTATGGGGGCCTGGACCGATACACCTTC	CASSYGGLDRYTF
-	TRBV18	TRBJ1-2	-	TGTGCCAGCTCACCGGAAGAGCTGGGGGGCTACACCTTC	CASSPEELGGYTF
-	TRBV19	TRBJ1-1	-	TGTGCCAGTAGTATGTCCAGGCAATGGAACACTGAAGCTTTCTTT	CASSMSRQWNTEAFF
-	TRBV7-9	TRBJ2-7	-	TGTGCCAGCAGCCTTCAGAGGGAGCAGTACTTC	CASSLQREQYF
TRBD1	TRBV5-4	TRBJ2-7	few	TGTGCCAGCAGCCTCCCGGACAGGGGGTTGCCCTACGAGCAGTACTTC	CASSLPDRGLPYEQYF
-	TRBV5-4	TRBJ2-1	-	TGTGCCAGCAGTCCTCCGGGAGCCAGGGAAGTGAATGAGCAGTTCTTC	CASSPPGAREVNEQFF
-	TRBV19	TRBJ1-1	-	TGTGCCAGTAGTATAGATCCCGGAGTTACTGAAGCTTTCTTT	CASSIDPGVTEAFF
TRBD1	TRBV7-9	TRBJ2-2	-	TGTGCCAGCAGCCCTTGGACAGGGGGCGTCGGCGGGGAGCTGTTTTTT	CASSPWTGGVGGELFF
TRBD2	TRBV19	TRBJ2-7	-	TGTGCCAGTAGTATGAGACTAGCGCACTCCTACGAGCAGTACTTC	CASSMRLAHSYEQYF
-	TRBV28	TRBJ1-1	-	TGTGCCACCAGCTCAGGTGTTCGGAGGAACACTGAAGCTTTCTTT	CATSSGVRRNTEAFF
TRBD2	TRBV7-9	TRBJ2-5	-	TGTGCCAGCAGCTCCCAGCGGGGGGGGCAAGAGACCCAGTACTTC	CASSSQRGGQETQYF
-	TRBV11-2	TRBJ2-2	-	TGTGCCAGCGGGCAGTCAGCGAACACCGGGGAGCTGTTTTTT	CASGQSANTGELFF
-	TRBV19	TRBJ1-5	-	TGTGCCAGTAGCCCCAAGTCGGGTCGGAATCAGCCCCAGCATTTT	CASSPKSGRNQPQHF
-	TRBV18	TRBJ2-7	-	TGTGCCAGCTCATCCCGATCCTCCTACGAGCAGTACTTC	CASSSRSSYEQYF
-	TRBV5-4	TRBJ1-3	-	TGTGCCAGCAGCGAAGGACCAAGCTCTGGAAACACCATATATTTT	CASSEGPSSGNTIYF
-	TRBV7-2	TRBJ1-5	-	TGTGCCAGCAGCCAATCACGGGCCTCGGCAGCTGGCAATCAGCCCCAGCATTTT	CASSQSRASAAGNQPQHF
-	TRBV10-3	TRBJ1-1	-	TGTGCCATCAATAAGGGGCAGGGGAACACTGAAGCTTTCTTT	CAINKGQGNTEAFF
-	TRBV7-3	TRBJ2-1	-	TGTGCCAGCAGCTTACTGGACTCCTACAATGAGCAGTTCTTC	CASSLLDSYNEQFF
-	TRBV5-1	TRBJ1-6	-	TGCGCCAGCAGCTTGGCGGGAGGGAGAGAATCACCCCTCCACTTT	CASSLAGGRESPLHF
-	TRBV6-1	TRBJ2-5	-	TGTGCCAGCAGTGCCTCGGGCCACCCCTCAGAGACCCAGTACTTC	CASSASGHPSETQYF
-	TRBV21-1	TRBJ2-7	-	TGTGCCAGCAGCCCCAGGAGGGACGGGGGATTTAGGGCCTCCTACGAGCAGTACTTC	CASSPRRDGGFRASYEQYF
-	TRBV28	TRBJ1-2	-	TGTGCCACCCAAACTAACTATGGCTACACCTTC	CATQTNYGYTF
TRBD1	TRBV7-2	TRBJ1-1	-	TGTGCCAGCAGCTCCGGACAGGGTGAAGCTTTCTTT	CASSSGQGEAFF
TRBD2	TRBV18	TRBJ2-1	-	TGTGCCAGCTCACCGGCATCTAGCGGGGGGAGTGAGCAGTTCTTC	CASSPASSGGSEQFF
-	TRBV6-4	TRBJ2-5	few	TGTGCCAGCATCTATGGGGAGACCCAGTACTTC	CASIYGETQYF
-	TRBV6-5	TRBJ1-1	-	TGTGCCAGCAGTTACCAGGGTGTAAACACTGAAGCTTTCTTT	CASSYQGVNTEAFF